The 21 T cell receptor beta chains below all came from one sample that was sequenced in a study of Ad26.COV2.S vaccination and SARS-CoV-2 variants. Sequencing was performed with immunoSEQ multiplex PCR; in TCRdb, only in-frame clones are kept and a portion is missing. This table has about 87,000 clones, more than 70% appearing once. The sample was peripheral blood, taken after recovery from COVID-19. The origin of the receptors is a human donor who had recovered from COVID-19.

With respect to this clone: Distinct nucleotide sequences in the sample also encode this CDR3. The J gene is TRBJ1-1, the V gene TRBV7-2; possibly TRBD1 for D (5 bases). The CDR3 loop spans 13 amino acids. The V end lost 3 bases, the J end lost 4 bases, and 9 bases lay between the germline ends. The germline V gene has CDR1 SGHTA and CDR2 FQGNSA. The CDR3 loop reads CASSFGGGTEAFF. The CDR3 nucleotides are TGTGCCAGCAGCTTTGGGGGGGGCACTGAAGCTTTCTTT.

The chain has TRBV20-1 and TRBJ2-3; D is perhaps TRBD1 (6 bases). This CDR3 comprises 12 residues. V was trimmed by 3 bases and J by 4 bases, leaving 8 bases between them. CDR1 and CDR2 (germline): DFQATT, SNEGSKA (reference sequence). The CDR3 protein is CSASSGADTQYF. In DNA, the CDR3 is TGCAGTGCTAGTTCAGGGGCAGATACGCAGTATTTT.

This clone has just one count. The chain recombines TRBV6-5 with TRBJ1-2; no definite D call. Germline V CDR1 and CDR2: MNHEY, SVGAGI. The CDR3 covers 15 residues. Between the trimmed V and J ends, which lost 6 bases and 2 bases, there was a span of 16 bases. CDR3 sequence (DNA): TGTGCCAGCAGACAAACCTTGGGCAGAAACTATGGCTACACCTTC. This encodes CASRQTLGRNYGYTF.

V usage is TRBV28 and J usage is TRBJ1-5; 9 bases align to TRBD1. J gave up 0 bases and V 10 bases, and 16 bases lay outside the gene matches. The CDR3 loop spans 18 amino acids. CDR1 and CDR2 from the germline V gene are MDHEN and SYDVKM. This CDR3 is CAIFQIRDRVPSNQPQHF. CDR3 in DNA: TGTGCCATATTTCAGATCCGGGACAGGGTCCCTAGCAATCAGCCCCAGCATTTT.

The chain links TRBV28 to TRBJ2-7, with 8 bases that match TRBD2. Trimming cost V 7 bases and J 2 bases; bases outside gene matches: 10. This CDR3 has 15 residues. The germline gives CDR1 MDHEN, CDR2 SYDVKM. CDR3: CASTGLGLATYEQYF. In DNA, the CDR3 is TGTGCCAGCACTGGACTCGGACTAGCAACCTACGAGCAGTACTTC.

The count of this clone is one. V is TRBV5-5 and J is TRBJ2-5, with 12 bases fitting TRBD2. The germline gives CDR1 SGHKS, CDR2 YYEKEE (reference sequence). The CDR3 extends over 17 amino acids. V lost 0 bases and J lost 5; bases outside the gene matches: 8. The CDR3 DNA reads TGTGCCAGCAGCTTGGTGGCTAGCGGGAGGGTATACGAGACCCAGTACTTC. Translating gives CASSLVASGRVYETQYF. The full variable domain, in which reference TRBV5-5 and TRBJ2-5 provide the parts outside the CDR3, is DAGVTQSPTHLIKTRGQQVTLRCSPISGHKSVSWYQQVLGQGPQFIFQYYEKEERGRGNFPDRFSARQFPNYSSELNVNALLLGDSALYLCASSLVASGRVYETQYFGPGTRLLVL.

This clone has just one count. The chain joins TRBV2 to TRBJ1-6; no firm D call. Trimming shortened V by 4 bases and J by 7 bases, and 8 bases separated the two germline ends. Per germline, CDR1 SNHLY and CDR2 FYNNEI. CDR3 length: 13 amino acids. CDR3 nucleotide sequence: TGTGCCAGCAGTGGTGACTGGAATTCACCCCTCCACTTT. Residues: CASSGDWNSPLHF. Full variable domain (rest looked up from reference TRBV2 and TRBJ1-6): EPEVTQTPSHQVTQMGQEVILRCVPISNHLYFYWYRQILGQKVEFLVSFYNNEISEKSEIFDDQFSVERPDGSNFTLKIRSTKLEDSAMYFCASSGDWNSPLHFGNGTRLTVT.

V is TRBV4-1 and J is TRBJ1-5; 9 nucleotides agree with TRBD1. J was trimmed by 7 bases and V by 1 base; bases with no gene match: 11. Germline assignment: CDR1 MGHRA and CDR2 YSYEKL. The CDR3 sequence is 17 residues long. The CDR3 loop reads CASSQGLIQGARQPQHF. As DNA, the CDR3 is TGCGCCAGCAGCCAAGGTTTAATACAGGGGGCTCGACAGCCCCAGCATTTT.

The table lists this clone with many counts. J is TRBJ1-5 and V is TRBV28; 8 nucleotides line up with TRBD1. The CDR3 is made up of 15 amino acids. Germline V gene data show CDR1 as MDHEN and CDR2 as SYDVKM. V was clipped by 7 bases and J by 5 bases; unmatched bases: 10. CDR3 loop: CASILIYRGDQPQHF. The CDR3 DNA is TGTGCCAGCATCTTAATATACAGGGGGGATCAGCCCCAGCATTTT. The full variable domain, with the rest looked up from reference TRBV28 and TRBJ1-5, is DVKVTQSSRYLVKRTGEKVFLECVQDMDHENMFWYRQDPGLGLRLIYFSYDVKMKEKGDIPEGYSVSREKKERFSLILESASTNQTSMYLCASILIYRGDQPQHFGDGTRLSIL.

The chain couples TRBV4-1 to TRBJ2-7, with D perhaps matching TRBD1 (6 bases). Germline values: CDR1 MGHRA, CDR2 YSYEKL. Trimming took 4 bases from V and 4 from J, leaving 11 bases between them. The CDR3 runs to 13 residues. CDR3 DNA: TGCGCCAGCAGCCGCAACAGGGTTTACGAGCAGTACTTC. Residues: CASSRNRVYEQYF.

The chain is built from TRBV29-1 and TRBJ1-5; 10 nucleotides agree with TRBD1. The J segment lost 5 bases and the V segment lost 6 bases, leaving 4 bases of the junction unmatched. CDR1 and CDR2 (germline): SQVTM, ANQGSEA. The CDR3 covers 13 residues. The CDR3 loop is CSVRQGADQPQHF. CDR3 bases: TGCAGCGTACGACAGGGGGCTGATCAGCCCCAGCATTTT. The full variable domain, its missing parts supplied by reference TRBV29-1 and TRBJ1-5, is SAVISQKPSRDICQRGTSLTIQCQVDSQVTMMFWYRQQPGQSLTLIATANQGSEATYESGFVIDKFPISRPNLTFSTLTVSNMSPEDSSIYLCSVRQGADQPQHFGDGTRLSIL.

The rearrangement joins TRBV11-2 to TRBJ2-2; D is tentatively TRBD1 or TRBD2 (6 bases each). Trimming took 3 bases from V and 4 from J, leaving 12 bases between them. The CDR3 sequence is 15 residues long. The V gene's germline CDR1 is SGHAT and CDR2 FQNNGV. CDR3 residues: CASSFSGAGTGELFF. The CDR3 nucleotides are TGTGCCAGCAGCTTTTCGGGGGCCGGCACCGGGGAGCTGTTTTTT.

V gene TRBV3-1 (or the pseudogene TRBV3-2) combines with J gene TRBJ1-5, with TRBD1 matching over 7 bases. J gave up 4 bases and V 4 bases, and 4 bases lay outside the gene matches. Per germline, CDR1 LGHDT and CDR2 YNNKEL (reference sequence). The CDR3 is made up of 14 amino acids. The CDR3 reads CASSLQGSNQPQHF. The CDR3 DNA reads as TGTGCCAGCAGCCTACAGGGGTCTAATCAGCCCCAGCATTTT.

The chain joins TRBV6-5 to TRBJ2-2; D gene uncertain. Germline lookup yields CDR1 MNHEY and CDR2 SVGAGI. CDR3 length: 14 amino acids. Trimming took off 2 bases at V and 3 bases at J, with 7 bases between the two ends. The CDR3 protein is CASSYRRDTGELFF. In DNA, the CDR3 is TGTGCCAGCAGTTACCGGCGTGACACCGGGGAGCTGTTTTTT.

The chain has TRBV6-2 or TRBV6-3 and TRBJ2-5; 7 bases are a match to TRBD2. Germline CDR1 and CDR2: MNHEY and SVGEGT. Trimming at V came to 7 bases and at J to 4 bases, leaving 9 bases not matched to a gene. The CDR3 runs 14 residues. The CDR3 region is CASTPFWGGETQYF. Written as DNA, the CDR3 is TGTGCCAGCACCCCATTCTGGGGGGGAGAGACCCAGTACTTC.

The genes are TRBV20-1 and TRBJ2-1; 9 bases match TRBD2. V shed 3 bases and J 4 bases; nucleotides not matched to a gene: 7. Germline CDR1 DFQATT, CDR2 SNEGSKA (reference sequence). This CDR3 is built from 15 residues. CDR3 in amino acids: CSASKSSGMYNEQFF. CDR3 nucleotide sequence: TGCAGTGCTAGTAAGTCTAGCGGGATGTACAATGAGCAGTTCTTC.

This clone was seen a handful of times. This CDR3 is CASSDVQGTAFF. DNA for the CDR3: TGTGCCAGCAGTGACGTGCAGGGTACGGCTTTCTTT. The chain recombines TRBV6-4 with TRBJ1-1, with D perhaps matching TRBD1 (5 bases). The CDR3 covers 12 residues. Germline lookup yields CDR1 MRHNA and CDR2 SNTAGT. The V end was cut by 2 bases, the J end by 11 bases, with 12 bases between.

Here the CDR3 DNA reads TGTGCCAGCAGGACAGAGTATAATTCACCCCTCCACTTT. Protein: CASRTEYNSPLHF. J is TRBJ1-6 and V is TRBV6-6; tentative D call: TRBD1 (5 bases). Trimming took off 6 bases at V and 4 bases at J, with 7 bases between the two ends. CDR1 is MNHNY and CDR2 is SVGAGI in the germline V gene (reference sequence). CDR3 length: 13 residues.

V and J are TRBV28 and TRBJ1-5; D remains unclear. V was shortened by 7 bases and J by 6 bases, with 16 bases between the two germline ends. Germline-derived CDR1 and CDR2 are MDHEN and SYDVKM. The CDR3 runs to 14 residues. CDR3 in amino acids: CASTVGRIGQPQHF. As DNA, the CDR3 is TGTGCCAGCACCGTAGGGCGAATAGGTCAGCCCCAGCATTTT.

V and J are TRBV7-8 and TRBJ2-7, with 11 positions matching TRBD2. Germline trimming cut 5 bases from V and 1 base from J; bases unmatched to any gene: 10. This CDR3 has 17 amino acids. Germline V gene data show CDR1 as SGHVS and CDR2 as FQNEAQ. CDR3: CASSLGTSGFKSYEQYF. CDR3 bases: TGTGCCAGCAGCCTCGGGACTAGCGGCTTTAAATCCTACGAGCAGTACTTC.

CDR3: CASSTTGGTEAFF. The CDR3 DNA follows: TGTGCCAGCAGTACCACAGGGGGGACTGAAGCTTTCTTT. This rearrangement joins TRBV3-1 (or the pseudogene TRBV3-2) to TRBJ1-1; 8 positions agree with TRBD1. CDR1 and CDR2 (germline): LGHDT, YNNKEL (reference sequence). Unmatched junction bases numbered 5, after V lost 6 bases and J lost 5 bases. The CDR3 is made up of 13 amino acids.